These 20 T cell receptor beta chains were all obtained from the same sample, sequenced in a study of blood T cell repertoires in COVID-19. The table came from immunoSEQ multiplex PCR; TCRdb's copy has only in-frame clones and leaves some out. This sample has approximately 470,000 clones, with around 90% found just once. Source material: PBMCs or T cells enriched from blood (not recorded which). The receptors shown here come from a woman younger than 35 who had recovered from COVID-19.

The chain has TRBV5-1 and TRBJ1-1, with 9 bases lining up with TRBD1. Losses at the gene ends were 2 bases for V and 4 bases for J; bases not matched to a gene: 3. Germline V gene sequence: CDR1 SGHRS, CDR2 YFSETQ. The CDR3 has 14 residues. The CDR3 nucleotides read TGCGCCAGCAGCTTTACAGGGGGCGGCACTGAAGCTTTCTTT. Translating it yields CASSFTGGGTEAFF.

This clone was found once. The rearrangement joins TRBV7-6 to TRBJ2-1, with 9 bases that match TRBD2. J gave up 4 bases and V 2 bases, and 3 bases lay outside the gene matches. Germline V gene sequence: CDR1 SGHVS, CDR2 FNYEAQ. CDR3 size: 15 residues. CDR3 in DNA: TGTGCCAGCAGCTTATCGCGGGGGGGGTACAATGAGCAGTTCTTC. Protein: CASSLSRGGYNEQFF.

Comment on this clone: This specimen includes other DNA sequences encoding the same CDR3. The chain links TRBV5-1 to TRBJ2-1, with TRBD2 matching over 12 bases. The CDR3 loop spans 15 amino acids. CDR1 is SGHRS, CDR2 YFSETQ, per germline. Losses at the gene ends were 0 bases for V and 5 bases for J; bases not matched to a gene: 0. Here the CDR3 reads CASSLGTSGDNEQFF. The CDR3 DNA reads TGCGCCAGCAGCTTGGGGACTAGCGGGGACAATGAGCAGTTCTTC.

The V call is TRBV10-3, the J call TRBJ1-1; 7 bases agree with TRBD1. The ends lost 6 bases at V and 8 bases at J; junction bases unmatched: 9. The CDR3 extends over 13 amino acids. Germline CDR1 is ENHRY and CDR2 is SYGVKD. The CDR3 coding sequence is TGTGCCATCAGCCCAGACAGGGCGAGGGAAGCTTTCTTT. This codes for CAISPDRAREAFF.

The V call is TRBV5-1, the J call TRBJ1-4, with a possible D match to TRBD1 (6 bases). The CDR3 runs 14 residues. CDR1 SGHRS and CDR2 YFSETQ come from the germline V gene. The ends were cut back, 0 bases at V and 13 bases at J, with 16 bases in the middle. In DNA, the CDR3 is TGCGCCAGCAGCTTGGTGGCAGGGGATCGGGTACTGTTTTTT. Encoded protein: CASSLVAGDRVLFF.

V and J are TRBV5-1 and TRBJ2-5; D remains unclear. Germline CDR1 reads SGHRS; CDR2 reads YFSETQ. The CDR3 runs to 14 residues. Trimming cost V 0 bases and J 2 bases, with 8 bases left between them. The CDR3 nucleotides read TGCGCCAGCAGCTTGGAGACAACTCAAGAGACCCAGTACTTC. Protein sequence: CASSLETTQETQYF.

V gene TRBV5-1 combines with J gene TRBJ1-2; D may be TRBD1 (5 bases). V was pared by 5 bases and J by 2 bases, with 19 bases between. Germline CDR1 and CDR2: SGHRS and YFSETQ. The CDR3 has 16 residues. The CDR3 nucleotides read TGCGCCAGCAGTCCCCAAGGCGGGGGTTCGAACTATGGCTACACCTTC. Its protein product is CASSPQGGGSNYGYTF.

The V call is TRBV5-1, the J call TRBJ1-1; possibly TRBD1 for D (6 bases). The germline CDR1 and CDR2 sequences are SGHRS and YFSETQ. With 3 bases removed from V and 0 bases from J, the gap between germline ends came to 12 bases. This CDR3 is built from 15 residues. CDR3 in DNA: TGCGCCAGCAGCTATGCCGGGACACTGAACACTGAAGCTTTCTTT. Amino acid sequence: CASSYAGTLNTEAFF.

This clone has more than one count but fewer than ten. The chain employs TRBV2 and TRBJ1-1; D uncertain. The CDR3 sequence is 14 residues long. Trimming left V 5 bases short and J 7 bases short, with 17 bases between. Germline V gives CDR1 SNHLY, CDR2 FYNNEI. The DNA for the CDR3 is TGTGCCAGCAGTTCCTTAAAAGTGGGGAGTGAAGCTTTCTTT. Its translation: CASSSLKVGSEAFF.

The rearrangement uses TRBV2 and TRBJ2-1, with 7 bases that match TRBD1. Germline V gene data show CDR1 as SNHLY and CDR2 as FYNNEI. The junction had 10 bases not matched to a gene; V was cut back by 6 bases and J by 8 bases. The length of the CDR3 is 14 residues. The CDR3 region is CASSPLQGLYEQFF. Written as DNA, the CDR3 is TGTGCCAGCAGCCCCCTACAGGGGTTGTATGAGCAGTTCTTC.

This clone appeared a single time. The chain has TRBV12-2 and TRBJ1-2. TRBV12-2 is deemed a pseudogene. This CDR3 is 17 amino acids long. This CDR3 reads CASRLALYLVRGGGYTF. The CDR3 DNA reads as TGTGCAAGTCGCTTAGCATTATACCTGGTAAGGGGGGGAGGCTACACCTTC.

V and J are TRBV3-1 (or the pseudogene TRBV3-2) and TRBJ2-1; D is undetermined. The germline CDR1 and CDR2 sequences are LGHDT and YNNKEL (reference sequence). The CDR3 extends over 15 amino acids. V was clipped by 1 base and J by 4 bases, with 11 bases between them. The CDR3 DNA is TGTGCCAGCAGCCAAGGAAACGACGGGTACAATGAGCAGTTCTTC. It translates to CASSQGNDGYNEQFF.

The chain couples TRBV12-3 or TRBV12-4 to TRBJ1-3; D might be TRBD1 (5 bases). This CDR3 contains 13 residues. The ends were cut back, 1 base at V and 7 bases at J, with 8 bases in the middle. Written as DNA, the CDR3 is TGTGCCAGCAGTTTAGGGCAGGGTAACACCATATATTTT. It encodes CASSLGQGNTIYF.

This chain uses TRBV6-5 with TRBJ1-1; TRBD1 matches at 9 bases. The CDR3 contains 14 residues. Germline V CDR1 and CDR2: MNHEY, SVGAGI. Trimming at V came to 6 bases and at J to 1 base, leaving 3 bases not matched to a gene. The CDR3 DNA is TGTGCCAGCAGCGAGGACAGGGGGAACACTGAAGCTTTCTTT. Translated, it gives CASSEDRGNTEAFF.

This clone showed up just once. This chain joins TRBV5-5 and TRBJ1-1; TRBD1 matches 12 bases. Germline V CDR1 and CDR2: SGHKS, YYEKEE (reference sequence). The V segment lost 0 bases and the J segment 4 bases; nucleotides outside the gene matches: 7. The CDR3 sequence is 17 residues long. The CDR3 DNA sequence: TGTGCCAGCAGCTTGGAGGGGACAGGGGGCTTAATCACTGAAGCTTTCTTT. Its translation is CASSLEGTGGLITEAFF. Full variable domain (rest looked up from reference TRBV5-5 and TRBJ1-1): DAGVTQSPTHLIKTRGQQVTLRCSPISGHKSVSWYQQVLGQGPQFIFQYYEKEERGRGNFPDRFSARQFPNYSSELNVNALLLGDSALYLCASSLEGTGGLITEAFFGQGTRLTVV.

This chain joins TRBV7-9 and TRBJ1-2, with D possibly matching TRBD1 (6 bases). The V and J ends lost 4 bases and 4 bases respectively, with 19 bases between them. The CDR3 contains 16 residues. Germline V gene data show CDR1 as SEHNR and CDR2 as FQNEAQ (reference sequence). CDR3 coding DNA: TGTGCCAGCAGCTCCTCCGGGACACCGGTGATCTATGGCTACACCTTC. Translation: CASSSSGTPVIYGYTF.

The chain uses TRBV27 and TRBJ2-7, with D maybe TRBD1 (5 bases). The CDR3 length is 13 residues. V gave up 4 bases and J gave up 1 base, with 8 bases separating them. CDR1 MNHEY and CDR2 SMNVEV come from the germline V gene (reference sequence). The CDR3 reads CASSSTVSYEQYF. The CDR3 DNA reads TGTGCCAGCAGTTCGACAGTGTCCTACGAGCAGTACTTC.

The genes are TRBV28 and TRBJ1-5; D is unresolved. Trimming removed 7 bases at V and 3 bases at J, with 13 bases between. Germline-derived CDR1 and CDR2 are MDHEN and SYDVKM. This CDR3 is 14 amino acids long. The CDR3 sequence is CASNPGSDNQPQHF. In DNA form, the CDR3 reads TGTGCCAGCAACCCCGGGTCCGACAATCAGCCCCAGCATTTT.

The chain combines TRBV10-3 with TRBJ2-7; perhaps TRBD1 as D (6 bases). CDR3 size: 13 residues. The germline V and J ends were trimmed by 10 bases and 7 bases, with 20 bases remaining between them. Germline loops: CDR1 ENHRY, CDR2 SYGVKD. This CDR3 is CATLPITGQEQYF. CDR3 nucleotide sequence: TGTGCCACGCTCCCTATTACAGGGCAAGAGCAGTACTTC.

The CDR3 here is CASSQESGPLVFNEQFF. CDR3 coding DNA: TGCGCCAGCAGCCAAGAATCAGGGCCTCTTGTCTTCAATGAGCAGTTCTTC. The chain employs TRBV4-1 and TRBJ2-1, with a possible D match to TRBD1 (5 bases). This CDR3 is built from 17 residues. Germline lookup yields CDR1 MGHRA and CDR2 YSYEKL. With 0 bases removed from V and 6 bases from J, the gap between germline ends came to 18 bases.